The rows below give T cell receptor beta chains drawn from one sample of a study of blood T cell repertoires in COVID-19. Sequencing used immunoSEQ multiplex PCR; TCRdb keeps in-frame clones, though not all of them. Here the sample spans tens of thousands of clones, approximately 86% being singletons. The material sequenced was peripheral blood. These receptors were collected from a man aged 45 to 65 with active COVID-19. Both conserved end residues are part of each CDR3. Each record gives: clone size, V gene, D gene, J gene, CDR3 protein, CDR3 DNA. D genes are given only for firm matches. A row's size may be missing; if present it is once, few, many or a size class.

clone size: once; V gene: TRBV4-1; D gene: TRBD2; J gene: TRBJ2-6; CDR3 protein: CASSQGTSFSGANVLTF; CDR3 DNA: TGCGCCAGCAGCCAGGGGACTAGTTTCTCTGGGGCCAACGTCCTGACTTTC
clone size: NA; V gene: TRBV7-8; D gene: NA; J gene: TRBJ1-3; CDR3 protein: CASSLGRDTIYF; CDR3 DNA: TGTGCCAGCAGCTTAGGGAGGGACACCATATATTTT
clone size: NA; V gene: TRBV5-1; D gene: TRBD2; J gene: TRBJ2-3; CDR3 protein: CASRSSGRMGDTQYF; CDR3 DNA: TGCGCCAGCAGGTCTAGCGGCCGGATGGGAGATACGCAGTATTTT
clone size: NA; V gene: TRBV6-5; D gene: NA; J gene: TRBJ1-2; CDR3 protein: CASSGGRGNYGYTF; CDR3 DNA: TGTGCCAGCAGCGGCGGTCGGGGTAACTATGGCTACACCTTC
clone size: NA; V gene: TRBV6-5; D gene: NA; J gene: TRBJ1-6; CDR3 protein: CASNTGRFSPLHF; CDR3 DNA: TGTGCCAGCAACACAGGGCGGTTTTCACCCCTCCACTTT
clone size: once; V gene: TRBV7-9; D gene: NA; J gene: TRBJ1-5; CDR3 protein: CASSLEGGSQPQHF; CDR3 DNA: TGTGCCAGCAGCTTAGAGGGCGGGTCTCAGCCCCAGCATTTT
clone size: NA; V gene: TRBV19; D gene: NA; J gene: TRBJ2-6; CDR3 protein: CASSRQTFGANVLTF; CDR3 DNA: TGTGCCAGTAGTAGGCAGACTTTTGGGGCCAACGTCCTGACTTTC
clone size: NA; V gene: TRBV19; D gene: NA; J gene: TRBJ1-1; CDR3 protein: CASSILNTEAFF; CDR3 DNA: TGTGCCAGTAGTATCCTTAACACTGAAGCTTTCTTT
clone size: NA; V gene: TRBV2; D gene: TRBD2; J gene: TRBJ2-2; CDR3 protein: CASRRGLAGSSGELFF; CDR3 DNA: TGTGCCAGCAGGCGCGGACTAGCGGGGTCTTCCGGGGAGCTGTTTTTT
clone size: NA; V gene: TRBV18; D gene: NA; J gene: TRBJ2-3; CDR3 protein: CASSRRFGETDTQYF; CDR3 DNA: TGTGCCAGCTCACGCCGTTTCGGGGAAACAGATACGCAGTATTTT
clone size: NA; V gene: TRBV3-1/TRBV3-2; D gene: NA; J gene: TRBJ2-7; CDR3 protein: CASSQTSTYEQYF; CDR3 DNA: TGTGCCAGCAGCCAGACTTCCACCTACGAGCAGTACTTC
clone size: NA; V gene: TRBV7-6; D gene: NA; J gene: TRBJ2-3; CDR3 protein: CASSLGGRVTDTQYF; CDR3 DNA: TGTGCCAGCAGCTTGGGGGGTAGGGTCACAGATACGCAGTATTTT
clone size: NA; V gene: TRBV3-1/TRBV3-2; D gene: NA; J gene: TRBJ2-7; CDR3 protein: CASSQVTGSEQYF; CDR3 DNA: TGTGCCAGCAGCCAAGTTACGGGTTCCGAGCAGTACTTC
clone size: NA; V gene: TRBV4-2; D gene: NA; J gene: TRBJ1-5; CDR3 protein: CASSQQGGGRNQPQHF; CDR3 DNA: TGTGCCAGCAGCCAGCAAGGGGGGGGAAGGAATCAGCCCCAGCATTTT
clone size: once; V gene: TRBV5-4; D gene: TRBD1; J gene: TRBJ1-4; CDR3 protein: CASSSRAATGFQEKLFF; CDR3 DNA: TGTGCCAGCAGCTCCCGAGCTGCGACAGGGTTTCAAGAAAAACTGTTTTTT
clone size: NA; V gene: TRBV6-5; D gene: NA; J gene: TRBJ2-5; CDR3 protein: CASSYSSSFPFPQYF; CDR3 DNA: TGTGCCAGCAGTTACTCGAGTTCTTTTCCCTTTCCCCAGTACTTC
clone size: NA; V gene: TRBV6-6; D gene: NA; J gene: TRBJ2-1; CDR3 protein: CASSRGYNEQFF; CDR3 DNA: TGTGCCAGCAGCCGGGGGTACAATGAGCAGTTCTTC
clone size: NA; V gene: TRBV6-5; D gene: NA; J gene: TRBJ1-1; CDR3 protein: CASRGAKNTEAFF; CDR3 DNA: TGTGCCAGCAGGGGCGCAAAGAACACTGAAGCTTTCTTT
clone size: NA; V gene: TRBV6-5; D gene: NA; J gene: TRBJ2-4; CDR3 protein: CASRGGARSIQYF; CDR3 DNA: TGTGCCAGCCGAGGAGGGGCCCGTAGCATTCAGTACTTC
clone size: few; V gene: TRBV7-2; D gene: NA; J gene: TRBJ2-7; CDR3 protein: CASSRSHRDEQYF; CDR3 DNA: TGTGCCAGCAGCCGGAGCCACAGGGACGAGCAGTACTTC
clone size: NA; V gene: TRBV4-3; D gene: NA; J gene: TRBJ1-1; CDR3 protein: CASSQQRGTETFF; CDR3 DNA: TGCGCCAGCAGCCAGCAGCGGGGCACTGAAACTTTCTTT
clone size: NA; V gene: TRBV7-2; D gene: NA; J gene: TRBJ1-2; CDR3 protein: CASSLHPSDGYTF; CDR3 DNA: TGTGCCAGCAGCCTCCATCCATCAGATGGCTACACCTTC
clone size: NA; V gene: TRBV7-2; D gene: NA; J gene: TRBJ2-3; CDR3 protein: CASSFEGGAQYF; CDR3 DNA: TGTGCCAGCAGCTTTGAGGGGGGGGCGCAGTATTTT
clone size: NA; V gene: TRBV12-3/TRBV12-4; D gene: TRBD1; J gene: TRBJ1-5; CDR3 protein: CASKDREGQPQHF; CDR3 DNA: TGTGCCAGCAAAGACAGGGAAGGACAGCCCCAGCATTTT
clone size: NA; V gene: TRBV7-2; D gene: NA; J gene: TRBJ1-6; CDR3 protein: CASSSTFRNNSPLHF; CDR3 DNA: TGTGCCAGCAGCTCCACCTTCAGAAATAATTCACCCCTCCACTTT
clone size: NA; V gene: TRBV11-3; D gene: TRBD1; J gene: TRBJ1-6; CDR3 protein: CASSFGQGDSPLHF; CDR3 DNA: TGTGCCAGCAGCTTCGGACAGGGGGATTCACCCCTCCACTTT
clone size: NA; V gene: TRBV19; D gene: TRBD1; J gene: TRBJ1-2; CDR3 protein: CASSRQGGYGYTF; CDR3 DNA: TGTGCCAGTTCCCGACAGGGCGGCTATGGCTACACCTTC
clone size: NA; V gene: TRBV3-1/TRBV3-2; D gene: NA; J gene: TRBJ2-3; CDR3 protein: CASSQSMGGTQYF; CDR3 DNA: TGTGCCAGCAGCCAATCCATGGGGGGTACGCAGTATTTT